The sequence of this TCR beta chain was determined in a study of CXCR3-negative and CXCR3-positive naive CD8 T cells. Comment on this clonotype: Its antigen is unknown.

Each TRB cDNA library was prepared by 5' RACE (with UMI labels). Using the 5' RACE reads, TCRdb records one entry per CDR3 protein without DNA. This sample's clone table lists 100,000 to 150,000 distinct CDR3 sequences. Naive CD8+ T cells showed a CD45RO-CCR7+CD27+CD95- phenotype. Study-level points and caveats: Memory, not naive, CXCR3-negative and CXCR3-positive cells differed in TRBV-TRBJ usage.

Sequencing used naive CXCR3- CD8+ T cells from blood. As for subset: CD45RO-CCR7+CD27+CD95- naive CD8+ T cells lacking CXCR3 (TNR3-). The TCR sequence derives from a human donor in good health. Some clones in this sample may be carry-over from other donors' samples.

Here the CDR3 reads CASSHSGLARNEQFF. This chain uses TRBV7-8 with TRBJ2-1; without DNA, the TCRdb call of TRBD2 cannot be checked. The V gene's germline CDR1 is SGHVS and CDR2 FQNEAQ. CDR3 length: 15 residues.